Below are 29 T cell receptor beta chains sequenced from a single sample in a study of Ad26.COV2.S vaccination and SARS-CoV-2 variants. Stated treatment: about 20 received Ad26.COV2.S at low or high dose, single or two shots; 5 received placebo; per-sample allocation not given. Specimens were obtained on day 63 following the first vaccine or placebo injection. Data came from immunoSEQ multiplex PCR; TCRdb stores just in-frame clones and leaves some out. This table holds about 350,000 clones, 80% to 90% found once. This specimen was peripheral blood, taken in a trial of Ad26.COV2.S vaccine versus placebo. The receptor source for this set is a person aged 18-60 years who received the Ad26.COV2.S COVID-19 vaccine or a placebo.

V gene TRBV5-6 combines with J gene TRBJ2-5, with 10 bases aligning to TRBD1. Germline V gene sequence: CDR1 SGHDT, CDR2 YYEEEE. This CDR3 has 14 amino acids. V shed 4 bases, J shed 3 bases, and the junction held 3 bases outside the gene matches. This CDR3 reads CASSRQGAKETQYF. The CDR3 bases are TGTGCCAGCAGCCGACAGGGGGCAAAAGAGACCCAGTACTTC.

The J gene is TRBJ2-1, the V gene TRBV14; unclear D gene. The germline V gene encodes CDR1 SGHDN and CDR2 FVKESK. The CDR3 is 14 amino acids. V lost 2 bases to trimming and J lost 7 bases, with 12 bases between them. CDR3 DNA sequence: TGTGCCAGCAGCCAAACTAATGCTAGGAATGAGCAGTTCTTC. Its translation is CASSQTNARNEQFF.

This chain uses TRBV27 with TRBJ1-6, with 9 bases lining up with TRBD1. This CDR3 region has 17 residues. With V trimmed by 2 bases and J by 4 bases, 6 bases remained unmatched. From germline, CDR1 is MNHEY and CDR2 SMNVEV (reference sequence). This CDR3 is CASSLREGQGYNSPLHF. The CDR3 region has the DNA TGTGCCAGCAGTTTACGGGAGGGACAGGGTTATAATTCACCCCTCCACTTT.

V gene TRBV30 combines with J gene TRBJ2-5, with D possibly called TRBD1 or TRBD2 (6 bases each). V was shortened by 7 bases and J by 4 bases, with 16 bases between the two germline ends. This CDR3 spans 13 amino acids. Germline V lookup: CDR1 GTSNPN, CDR2 SVGIG (reference sequence). The CDR3: CASGSEGGETQYF. DNA of the CDR3: TGTGCCTCCGGATCGGAGGGGGGAGAGACCCAGTACTTC.

The J gene is TRBJ2-7, the V gene TRBV27; D possibly uses TRBD1 or TRBD2 (5 bases each). Trimming took 3 bases from V and 0 from J, leaving 12 bases between them. Germline CDR1 is MNHEY and CDR2 is SMNVEV (reference sequence). The CDR3 length is 15 residues. CDR3 nucleotides: TGTGCCAGCAGTTTTTCTCCGGGGCTCTCCTACGAGCAGTACTTC. This sequence encodes CASSFSPGLSYEQYF.

The chain is built from TRBV15 and TRBJ1-2; TRBD1 matches 10 bases. The ends lost 4 bases at V and 7 bases at J; junction bases unmatched: 6. Germline V lookup: CDR1 LNHNV, CDR2 YYDKDF (reference sequence). The CDR3 extends over 14 amino acids. CDR3 bases: TGTGCCACCAGCACACCCCGACAGGGGGCTGGCTACACCTTC. Translated, it gives CATSTPRQGAGYTF.

The chain combines TRBV15 with TRBJ1-4; D may be TRBD1 (5 bases). V was clipped by 8 bases and J by 4 bases, with 17 bases between them. Germline V CDR1 and CDR2: LNHNV, YYDKDF (reference sequence). The CDR3 covers 15 residues. The CDR3 DNA follows: TGTGCCACCGAGGCGGGAGGGGCCGGTAATGAAAAACTGTTTTTT. This gives the protein CATEAGGAGNEKLFF.

The chain carries TRBV7-6 and TRBJ2-1, with D possibly TRBD2 on 6 matching bases. The CDR3 contains 12 residues. Trimming removed 6 bases at V and 7 bases at J, with 10 bases between. The germline gives CDR1 SGHVS, CDR2 FNYEAQ. CDR3 loop: CASRKSGNEQFF. The CDR3, as DNA: TGTGCCAGCAGGAAAAGCGGGAATGAGCAGTTCTTC.

The count of this clone is one. The chain has TRBV7-2 and TRBJ2-7, with 7 bases identical to TRBD1. Trimming cost V 5 bases and J 6 bases; bases outside gene matches: 10. The CDR3 extends over 14 amino acids. Per germline, CDR1 SGHTA and CDR2 FQGNSA. Here the CDR3 reads CASSPGTGESEQYF. The CDR3 nucleotides are TGTGCCAGCAGCCCAGGAACAGGGGAGAGCGAGCAGTACTTC.

The V and J genes are TRBV4-3 and TRBJ2-2; D gene unclear. This CDR3 comprises 14 residues. Trimming took off 2 bases at V and 8 bases at J, with 12 bases between the two ends. Germline V gene lookup returns CDR1 LGHNA and CDR2 YSLEER. CDR3 nucleotide sequence: TGCGCCAGCAGCCAAACTTGGGCCACGGGGGAGCTGTTTTTT. It codes for CASSQTWATGELFF.

V gene TRBV6-2 or TRBV6-3 combines with J gene TRBJ2-7, with a weak D call TRBD2 (7 bases). The CDR3 totals 15 residues. Per germline, CDR1 MNHEY and CDR2 SVGEGT. Trimming took 2 bases from V and 4 from J, leaving 15 bases between them. The CDR3 protein is CASSYPPRGQYEQYF. In nucleotides, the CDR3 is TGTGCCAGCAGTTACCCTCCGCGGGGGCAGTACGAGCAGTACTTC.

V usage is TRBV7-2 and J usage is TRBJ2-5; TRBD2 might be the D (6 bases). Trimming cost V 1 base and J 2 bases, with 11 bases left between them. Per germline, CDR1 SGHTA and CDR2 FQGNSA. This CDR3 has 15 residues. The CDR3 sequence: CASSLGGETQETQYF. The CDR3 DNA reads TGTGCCAGCAGCTTAGGCGGGGAAACACAAGAGACCCAGTACTTC.

The chain joins TRBV5-6 to TRBJ2-3; D not resolved. V shed 0 bases and J shed 6 bases, with 8 bases lying between them. This CDR3 contains 13 residues. Looked up from germline, CDR1 is SGHDT and CDR2 is YYEEEE. CDR3 DNA: TGTGCCAGCAGCTTGGAAATTGGGGATACGCAGTATTTT. Translating it yields CASSLEIGDTQYF.

This chain uses TRBV5-4 with TRBJ1-1, with D possibly being TRBD1 (5 bases). The CDR3 is 12 amino acids. Germline CDR1 and CDR2: SGHNT and YYREEE (reference sequence). Deletions cut 4 bases from V and 7 bases from J, with 11 bases between. The CDR3 sequence is CASSPRGGEAFF. CDR3 nucleotide sequence: TGTGCCAGCAGCCCTCGGGGGGGTGAAGCTTTCTTT. Full variable domain (remainder filled in from reference TRBV5-4 and TRBJ1-1): ETGVTQSPTHLIKTRGQQVTLRCSSQSGHNTVSWYQQALGQGPQFIFQYYREEENGRGNFPPRFSGLQFPNYSSELNVNALELDDSALYLCASSPRGGEAFFGQGTRLTVV.

The rearrangement joins TRBV5-4 to TRBJ2-7; no firm D call. CDR3 size: 13 residues. CDR1 is SGHNT, CDR2 YYREEE, per germline (reference sequence). Trimming stripped 0 bases from V and 6 bases from J, with 10 bases between. This CDR3 is CASSLERVGEQYF. The CDR3 DNA reads TGTGCCAGCAGCTTGGAAAGGGTGGGCGAGCAGTACTTC.

Comment on this clone: One end of the junction is discordant with germline, which a read error may explain. The J gene is TRBJ1-6, the V gene TRBV6-1, with D uncertain. The CDR3 totals 17 residues. CDR1 is MNHNS, CDR2 SASEGT, per germline. DNA of the CDR3: TGTGCCAGCAGCGAAGGACGGACGAGCTCCTATAATTCACCCCTCCACTTT. This sequence encodes CASSEGRTSSYNSPLHF.

The table lists this clone with a few counts. The chain is built from TRBV6-2 or TRBV6-3 and TRBJ1-2, with no clear D. This CDR3 region has 14 residues. Trimming took off 2 bases at V and 6 bases at J, with 13 bases between the two ends. Germline V gene data show CDR1 as MNHEY and CDR2 as SVGEGT. The CDR3: CASSYQAGWHGYTF. In DNA form, the CDR3 reads TGTGCCAGCAGTTACCAGGCGGGATGGCATGGCTACACCTTC.

The DNA of the CDR3 is TGCGCCAGCGCCCTGGGCTCCTACGAGCAGTACTTC. As protein: CASALGSYEQYF. The chain combines TRBV5-1 with TRBJ2-7; D gene uncertain. The V gene's germline CDR1 is SGHRS and CDR2 YFSETQ. The CDR3 contains 12 residues. Trimming shortened V by 7 bases and J by 0 bases, and 8 bases separated the two germline ends.

CDR3 region: CASSLRGTYEQYF. Written as DNA, the CDR3 is TGTGCCAGCAGCCTCCGGGGGACCTACGAGCAGTACTTC. The genes are TRBV3-1 (or the pseudogene TRBV3-2) and TRBJ2-7, with D maybe TRBD2 (6 bases). The CDR3 runs 13 residues. V lost 4 bases, J lost 2 bases, and 9 bases lay in between. Germline V gene sequence: CDR1 LGHDT, CDR2 YNNKEL (reference sequence).

V and J are TRBV7-8 and TRBJ2-7; the D gene is possibly TRBD1 (5 bases). Between the trimmed V and J ends, which lost 1 base and 2 bases, there was a span of 9 bases. Germline CDR1 reads SGHVS; CDR2 reads FQNEAQ. The CDR3 sequence is 14 residues long. CDR3 bases: TGTGCCAGCAGCTTAGTTGCGACAGCCTACGAGCAGTACTTC. As protein: CASSLVATAYEQYF.

This rearrangement joins TRBV5-6 to TRBJ2-5, with 8 bases matching TRBD1. The CDR3 sequence is 18 residues long. CDR1 is SGHDT and CDR2 is YYEEEE in the germline V gene. J gave up 2 bases and V 4 bases, and 16 bases lay outside the gene matches. The CDR3 region has the DNA TGTGCCAGCAGCATCCGGACAGGGAGACTATTCAGTCAAGAGACCCAGTACTTC. Translated: CASSIRTGRLFSQETQYF.

The chain couples TRBV24-1 to TRBJ2-4; a possible D gene is TRBD2 (6 bases). Per germline, CDR1 KGHDR and CDR2 SFDVKD. V lost 6 bases, J lost 8 bases, and 13 bases lay in between. This CDR3 region has 13 residues. In DNA, the CDR3 is TGTGCCACCAGTCTGGGGGGTTCCGACATTCAGTACTTC. Translated, it gives CATSLGGSDIQYF.

The J gene is TRBJ2-5, the V gene TRBV12-3 or TRBV12-4; TRBD2 aligns across 7 bases. This CDR3 contains 13 residues. J was trimmed by 5 bases and V by 7 bases; bases with no gene match: 7. The CDR3 DNA reads TGTGCCAGCACCCCGGGTAGCGGGGAGACCCAGTACTTC. It yields the protein CASTPGSGETQYF.

The J gene is TRBJ1-2, the V gene TRBV7-9; 9 bases are shared with TRBD1. CDR3 length: 18 residues. Germline V gene data show CDR1 as SEHNR and CDR2 as FQNEAQ (reference sequence). The V gene end was trimmed by 2 bases and the J gene end by 6 bases; junction bases not matched to a gene: 16. The CDR3 here is CASSLPSGQGLNLDGYTF. Here the CDR3 DNA reads TGTGCCAGCAGCTTACCCTCGGGACAGGGTCTTAATTTGGATGGCTACACCTTC. Full variable domain (remainder filled in from reference TRBV7-9 and TRBJ1-2): DTGVSQNPRHKITKRGQNVTFRCDPISEHNRLYWYRQTLGQGPEFLTYFQNEAQLEKSRLLSDRFSAERPKGSFSTLEIQRTEQGDSAMYLCASSLPSGQGLNLDGYTFGSGTRLTVV.

This chain uses TRBV4-1 with TRBJ1-2; TRBD1 agrees at 10 bases. Germline CDR1 reads MGHRA; CDR2 reads YSYEKL. Trimming took 2 bases from V and 2 from J; bases not matched to a gene: 11. CDR3 length: 18 residues. In nucleotides, the CDR3 is TGCGCCAGCAGCCAACCCAGGACAGGGGGTGAGTGGAACTATGGCTACACCTTC. Translating it yields CASSQPRTGGEWNYGYTF.

The chain is built from TRBV7-2 and TRBJ2-7, with 7 bases lining up with TRBD1. The J segment lost 3 bases and the V segment lost 3 bases, leaving 2 bases of the junction unmatched. Germline assignment: CDR1 SGHTA and CDR2 FQGNSA. The CDR3 is made up of 13 amino acids. The chain's CDR3 is CASSFRTGYEQYF. CDR3 nucleotides: TGTGCCAGCAGCTTTAGGACAGGCTACGAGCAGTACTTC.

With respect to this clone: Germline and junction disagree at one end, which may indicate a read error. V is TRBV29-1 and J is TRBJ2-6; 10 nucleotides agree with TRBD1. The CDR3 covers 18 residues. Germline V lookup: CDR1 SQVTM, CDR2 ANQGSEA. CDR3: CSVLSPPKTGTGADVLTF. The CDR3 region has the DNA TGCAGCGTTTTATCCCCTCCCAAGACCGGGACAGGGGCCGACGTCCTGACTTTC.

The genes are TRBV19 and TRBJ2-7; 9 bases fit TRBD1. Germline lookup yields CDR1 LNHDA and CDR2 SQIVND (reference sequence). J was trimmed by 2 bases and V by 9 bases; bases with no gene match: 20. CDR3 length: 18 amino acids. This CDR3 is CARKLRFYLGQGPYEQYF. In DNA form, the CDR3 reads TGTGCCAGAAAATTACGCTTTTATCTGGGACAGGGCCCCTACGAGCAGTACTTC.

The genes are TRBV6-2 or TRBV6-3 and TRBJ2-7; 7 bases align to TRBD1. V was pared by 6 bases and J by 9 bases, with 14 bases of the junction left unmatched. The CDR3 has 14 amino acids. Germline CDR1 reads MNHEY; CDR2 reads SVGEGT. The DNA of the CDR3 is TGTGCCAGCAGCTCCCGGGGACAGTCGACCGGGCAGTACTTC. It is translated as CASSSRGQSTGQYF.